The 4 T cell receptor beta chains presented below share a single source sample, sequenced in a study of cytomegalovirus exposure and HLA in healthy donors. It was with 60 Vbeta and 13 Jbeta primers that the PCR ran. The data were produced by immunoSEQ multiplex PCR, yet TCRdb's version contains in-frame clones alone and is incomplete. This sample contains fewer than 110,000 clones. Source material: PBMCs. These receptors all come from a man aged 35 to 55 in good health and CMV-seronegative.

This rearrangement joins TRBV7-2 to TRBJ1-2; TRBD1 matches 9 bases. The CDR3 is made up of 17 amino acids. From germline, CDR1 is SGHTA and CDR2 FQGNSA. V trimming: 1 base; J trimming: 4 bases; junction bases outside the gene matches: 10. The CDR3 nucleotides read TGTGCCAGCAGCTTAGGGGGGGGACAGGGAGCTTCCTATGGCTACACCTTC. Translated, it gives CASSLGGGQGASYGYTF.

The gene calls are TRBV11-2 and TRBJ2-1; no definite D call. Germline V CDR1 and CDR2: SGHAT, FQNNGV. Trimming stripped 5 bases from V and 8 bases from J, with 7 bases between. This CDR3 has 11 amino acids. This chain's CDR3 is CASSQLYEQFF. The CDR3 region has the DNA TGTGCCAGCAGCCAACTTTATGAGCAGTTCTTC.

This chain connects TRBV10-2 to TRBJ2-7, with TRBD2 identical over 9 bases. Losses at the gene ends were 3 bases for V and 2 bases for J; bases not matched to a gene: 14. CDR3 length equals 18 residues. The germline gives CDR1 WSHSY, CDR2 SAAADI. The CDR3 reads CASSDPDIAGESPYEQYF. The CDR3 DNA reads as TGCGCCAGCAGTGACCCCGATATAGCGGGAGAGTCCCCCTACGAGCAGTACTTC.

V is TRBV5-6 and J is TRBJ2-2; unclear D gene. The V end was cut by 2 bases, the J end by 6 bases, with 5 bases between. The CDR3 covers 12 residues. Germline V CDR1 and CDR2: SGHDT, YYEEEE. CDR3 bases: TGTGCCAGCAGCTTCTCAGCCGGGGAGCTGTTTTTT. Residues: CASSFSAGELFF.